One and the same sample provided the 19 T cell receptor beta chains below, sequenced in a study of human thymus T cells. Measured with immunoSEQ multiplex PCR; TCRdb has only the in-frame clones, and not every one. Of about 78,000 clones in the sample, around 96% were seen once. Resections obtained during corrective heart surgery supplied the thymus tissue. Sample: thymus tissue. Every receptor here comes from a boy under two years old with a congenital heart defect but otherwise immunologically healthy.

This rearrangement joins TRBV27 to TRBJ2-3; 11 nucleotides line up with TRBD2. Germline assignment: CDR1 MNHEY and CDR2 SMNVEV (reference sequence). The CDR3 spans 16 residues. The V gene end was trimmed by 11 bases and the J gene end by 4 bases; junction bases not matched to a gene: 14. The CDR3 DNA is TGTGCCTCAAGGAAGGGTAGCGGGAGGGCCGCAGATACGCAGTATTTT. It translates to CASRKGSGRAADTQYF.

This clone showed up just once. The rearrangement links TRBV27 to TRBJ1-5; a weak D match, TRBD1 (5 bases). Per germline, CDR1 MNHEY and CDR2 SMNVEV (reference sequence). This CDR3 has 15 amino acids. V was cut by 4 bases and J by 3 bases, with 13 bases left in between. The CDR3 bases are TGTGCCAGCAGTTGGGGGACCGACACCAATCAGCCCCAGCATTTT. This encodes CASSWGTDTNQPQHF.

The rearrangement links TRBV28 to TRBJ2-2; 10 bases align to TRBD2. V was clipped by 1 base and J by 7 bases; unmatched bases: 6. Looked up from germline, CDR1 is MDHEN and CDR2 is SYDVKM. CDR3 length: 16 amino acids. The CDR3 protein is CASSLFLAGESGELFF. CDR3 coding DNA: TGTGCCAGCAGTTTATTTCTAGCGGGAGAAAGCGGGGAGCTGTTTTTT.

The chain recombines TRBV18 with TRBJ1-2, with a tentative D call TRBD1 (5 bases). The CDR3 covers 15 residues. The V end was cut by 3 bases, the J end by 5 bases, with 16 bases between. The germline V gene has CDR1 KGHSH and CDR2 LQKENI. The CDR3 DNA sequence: TGTGCCAGCTCACCTCTGGCAGGGAGTAGGTATGGCTACACCTTC. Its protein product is CASSPLAGSRYGYTF.

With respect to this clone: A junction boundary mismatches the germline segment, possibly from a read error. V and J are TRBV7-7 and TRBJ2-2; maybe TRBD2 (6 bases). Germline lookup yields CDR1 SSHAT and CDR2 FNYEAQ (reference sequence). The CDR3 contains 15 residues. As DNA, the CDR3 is TGTGCTAGCAGCCCGGGACTTTGTGGGCCCGGGGAGCTGTTTTTT. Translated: CASSPGLCGPGELFF.

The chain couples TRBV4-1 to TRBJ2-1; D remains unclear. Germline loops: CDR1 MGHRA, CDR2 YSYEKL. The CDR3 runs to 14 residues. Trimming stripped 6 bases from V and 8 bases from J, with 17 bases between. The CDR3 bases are TGCGCCAGCAGGCCAAGAATCGATCACTATGAGCAGTTCTTC. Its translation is CASRPRIDHYEQFF.

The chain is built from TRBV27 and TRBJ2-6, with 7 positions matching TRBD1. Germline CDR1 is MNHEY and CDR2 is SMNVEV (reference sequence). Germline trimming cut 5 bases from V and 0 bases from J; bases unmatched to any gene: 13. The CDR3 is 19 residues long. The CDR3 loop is CASSASRDSRYSGANVLTF. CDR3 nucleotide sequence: TGTGCCAGCAGTGCTTCCCGGGACAGCCGTTACTCTGGGGCCAACGTCCTGACTTTC.

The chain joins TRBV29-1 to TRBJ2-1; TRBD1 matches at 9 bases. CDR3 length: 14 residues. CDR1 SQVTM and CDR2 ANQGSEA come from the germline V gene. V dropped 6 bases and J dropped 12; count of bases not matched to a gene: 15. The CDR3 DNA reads TGCAGCGTCGGGCGGACAGGGGTTGAGTATGGGCAGTTCTTC. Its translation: CSVGRTGVEYGQFF.

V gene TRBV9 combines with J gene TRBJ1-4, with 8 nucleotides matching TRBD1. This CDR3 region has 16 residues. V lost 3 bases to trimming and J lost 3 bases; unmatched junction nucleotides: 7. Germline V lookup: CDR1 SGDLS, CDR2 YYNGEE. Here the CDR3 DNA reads TGTGCCAGCAGCGCAGGGGGCGCGCCCCCTAATGAAAAACTGTTTTTT. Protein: CASSAGGAPPNEKLFF.

CDR3 region: CASSWGTGANVLTF. DNA of the CDR3: TGTGCCAGCAGTTGGGGAACTGGGGCCAACGTCCTGACTTTC. The chain carries TRBV27 and TRBJ2-6, with D unresolved. Trimming took 4 bases from V and 2 from J, leaving 6 bases between them. The length of the CDR3 is 14 residues. The germline gives CDR1 MNHEY, CDR2 SMNVEV (reference sequence). Full variable domain (remainder filled in from reference TRBV27 and TRBJ2-6): EAQVTQNPRYLITVTGKKLTVTCSQNMNHEYMSWYRQDPGLGLRQIYYSMNVEVTDKGDVPEGYKVSRKEKRNFPLILESPSPNQTSLYFCASSWGTGANVLTFGAGSRLTVL.

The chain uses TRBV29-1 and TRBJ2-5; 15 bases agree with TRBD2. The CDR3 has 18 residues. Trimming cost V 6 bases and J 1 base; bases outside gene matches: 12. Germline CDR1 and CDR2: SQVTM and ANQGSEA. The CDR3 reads CSVQGLAGGSESQETQYF. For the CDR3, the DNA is TGCAGCGTCCAGGGACTAGCGGGAGGATCCGAATCCCAAGAGACCCAGTACTTC. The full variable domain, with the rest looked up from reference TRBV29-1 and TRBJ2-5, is SAVISQKPSRDICQRGTSLTIQCQVDSQVTMMFWYRQQPGQSLTLIATANQGSEATYESGFVIDKFPISRPNLTFSTLTVSNMSPEDSSIYLCSVQGLAGGSESQETQYFGPGTRLLVL.

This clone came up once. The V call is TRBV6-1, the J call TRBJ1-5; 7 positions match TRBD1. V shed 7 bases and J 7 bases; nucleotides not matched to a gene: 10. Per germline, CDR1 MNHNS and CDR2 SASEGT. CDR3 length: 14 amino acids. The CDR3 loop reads CASTSRGHGQPQHF. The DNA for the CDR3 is TGTGCCAGCACTTCTAGGGGGCATGGGCAGCCCCAGCATTTT.

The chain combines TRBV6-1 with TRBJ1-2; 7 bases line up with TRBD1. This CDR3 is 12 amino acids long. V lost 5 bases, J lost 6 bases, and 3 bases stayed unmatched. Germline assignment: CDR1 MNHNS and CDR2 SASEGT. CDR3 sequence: CASSYGTDGYTF. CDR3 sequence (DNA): TGTGCCAGCAGTTATGGGACAGATGGCTACACCTTC.

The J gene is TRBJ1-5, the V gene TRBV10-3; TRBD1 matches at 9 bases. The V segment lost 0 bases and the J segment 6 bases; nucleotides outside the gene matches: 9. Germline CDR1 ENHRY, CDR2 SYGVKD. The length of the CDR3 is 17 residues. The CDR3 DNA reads TGTGCCATCAGTGAGTCTAAAACAGGGGGCGCCTGTCAGCCCCAGCATTTT. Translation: CAISESKTGGACQPQHF.

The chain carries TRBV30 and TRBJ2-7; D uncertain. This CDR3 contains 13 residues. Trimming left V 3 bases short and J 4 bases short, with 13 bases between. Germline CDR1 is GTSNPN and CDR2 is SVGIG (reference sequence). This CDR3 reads CAWSRWPTYEQYF. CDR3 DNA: TGTGCCTGGAGCCGGTGGCCTACTTACGAGCAGTACTTC.

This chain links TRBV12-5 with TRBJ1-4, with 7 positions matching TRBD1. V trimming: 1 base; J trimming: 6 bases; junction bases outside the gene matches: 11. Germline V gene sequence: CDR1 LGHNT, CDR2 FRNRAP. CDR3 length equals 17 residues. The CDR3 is CASGLGRPGTAYEKLFF. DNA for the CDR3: TGTGCTAGTGGTTTGGGGAGACCCGGGACAGCTTATGAAAAACTGTTTTTT.

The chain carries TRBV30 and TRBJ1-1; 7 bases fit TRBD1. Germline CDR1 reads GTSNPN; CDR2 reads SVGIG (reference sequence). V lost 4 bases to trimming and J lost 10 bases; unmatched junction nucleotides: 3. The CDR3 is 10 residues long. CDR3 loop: CAWNGTAAFF. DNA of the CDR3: TGTGCCTGGAATGGGACAGCAGCTTTCTTT.

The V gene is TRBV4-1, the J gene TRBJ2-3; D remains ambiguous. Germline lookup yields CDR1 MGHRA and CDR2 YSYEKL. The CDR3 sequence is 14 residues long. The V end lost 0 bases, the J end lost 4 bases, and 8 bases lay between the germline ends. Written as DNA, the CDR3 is TGCGCCAGCAGCCAAGATATAGTCCCAGATACGCAGTATTTT. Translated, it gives CASSQDIVPDTQYF.

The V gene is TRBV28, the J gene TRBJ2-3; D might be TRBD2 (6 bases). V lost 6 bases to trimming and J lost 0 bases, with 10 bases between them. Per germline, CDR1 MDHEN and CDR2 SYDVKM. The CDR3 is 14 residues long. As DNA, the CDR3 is TGTGCCAGCAGCCCTGGGGGGAGCACAGATACGCAGTATTTT. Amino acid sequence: CASSPGGSTDTQYF.